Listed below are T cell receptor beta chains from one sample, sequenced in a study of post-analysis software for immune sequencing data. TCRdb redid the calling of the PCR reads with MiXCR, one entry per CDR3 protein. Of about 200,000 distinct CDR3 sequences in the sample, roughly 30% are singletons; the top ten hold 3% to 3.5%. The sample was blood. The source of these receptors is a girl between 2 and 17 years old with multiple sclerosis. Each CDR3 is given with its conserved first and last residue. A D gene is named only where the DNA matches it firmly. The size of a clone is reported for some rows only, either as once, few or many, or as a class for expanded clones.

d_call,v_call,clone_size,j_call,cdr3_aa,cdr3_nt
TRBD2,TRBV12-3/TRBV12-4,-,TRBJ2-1,CASSLASSLAVYNEQFF,TGTGCCAGCAGTTTAGCGTCATCACTAGCGGTGTACAATGAGCAGTTCTTC
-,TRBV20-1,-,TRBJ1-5,CSASLGGDRRQSQHF,TGCAGTGCTAGCTTGGGGGGAGATAGGAGGCAGTCCCAGCATTTT
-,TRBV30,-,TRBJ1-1,CAWRADSEQSEAFF,TGTGCCTGGAGGGCCGACAGCGAACAGTCTGAAGCTTTCTTT
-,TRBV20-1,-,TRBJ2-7,CSARVAGRTEQYF,TGCAGTGCTAGAGTTGCAGGGAGGACCGAGCAGTACTTC
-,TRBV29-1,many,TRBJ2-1,CSVEGGRGPSNEQFF,TGCAGCGTTGAAGGTGGCAGGGGCCCCTCCAATGAGCAGTTCTTC
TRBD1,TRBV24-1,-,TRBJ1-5,CAASDDRGNQPQHF,TGTGCCGCCAGTGACGACAGGGGCAATCAGCCCCAGCATTTT
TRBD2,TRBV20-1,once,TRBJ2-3,CSARRAGGRADTQYF,TGCAGTGCTAGAAGGGCGGGGGGGCGAGCAGATACGCAGTATTTT
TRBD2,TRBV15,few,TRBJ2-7,CATSREAGLAGYEQYF,TGTGCCACCAGCAGAGAGGCGGGACTAGCGGGCTACGAGCAGTACTTC
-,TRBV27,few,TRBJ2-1,CASSSDSSSYNEQFF,TGTGCCAGCAGTTCGGACTCAAGCTCCTACAATGAGCAGTTCTTC
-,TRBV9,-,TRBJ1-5,CASSVEPKNQPQHF,TGTGCCAGCAGCGTAGAACCGAAAAATCAGCCCCAGCATTTT
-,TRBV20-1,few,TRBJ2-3,CSARDDGSGTDTQYF,TGCAGTGCTAGAGATGACGGGAGTGGCACAGATACGCAGTATTTT
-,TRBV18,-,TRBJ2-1,CASSPGVAQFF,TGTGCCAGCTCACCCGGAGTGGCGCAGTTCTTC
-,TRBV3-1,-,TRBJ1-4,CASSQRTTNEKLFF,TGTGCCAGCAGCCAGCGAACAACTAATGAAAAACTGTTTTTT
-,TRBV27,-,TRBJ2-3,CASSFVETSTDTQYF,TGTGCCAGCAGTTTTGTCGAGACTAGCACAGATACGCAGTATTTT
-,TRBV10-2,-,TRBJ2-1,CASGERGKYEQFF,TGCGCCAGCGGAGAAAGGGGGAAGTATGAGCAGTTCTTC
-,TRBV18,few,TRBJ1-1,CASSQSNRAKYTEAFF,TGTGCCAGCTCACAGAGTAACAGGGCTAAGTACACTGAAGCTTTCTTT
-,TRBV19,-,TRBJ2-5,CASSISETQYF,TGTGCCAGTAGTATCTCCGAGACCCAGTACTTC
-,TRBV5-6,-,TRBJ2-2,CASSRKTDYTGELFF,TGTGCCAGCAGCAGAAAGACAGACTACACCGGGGAGCTGTTTTTT